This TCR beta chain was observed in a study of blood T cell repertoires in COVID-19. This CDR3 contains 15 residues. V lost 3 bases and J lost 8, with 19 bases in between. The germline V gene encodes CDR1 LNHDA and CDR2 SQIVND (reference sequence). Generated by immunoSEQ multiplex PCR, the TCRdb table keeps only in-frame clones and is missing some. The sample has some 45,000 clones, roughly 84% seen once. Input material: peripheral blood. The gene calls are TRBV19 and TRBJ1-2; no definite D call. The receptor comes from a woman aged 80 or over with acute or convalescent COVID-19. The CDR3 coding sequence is TGTGCCAGTAGTATTCAGGCACAGCCATGGAGGGGCTACACCTTC. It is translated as CASSIQAQPWRGYTF.